Ten or more counts support the clone carrying this T cell receptor (beta chain). Its matching antigen is unknown. The sample comes from a study of T cell repertoires in cytomegalovirus infection. The wider study: From public TCR beta signatures came an indication of both CMV infection and matching HLA type.

The V and J ends lost 4 bases and 3 bases, in that order; junction bases with no gene match: 5. Per germline, CDR1 SGHTA and CDR2 FQGNSA. This CDR3 contains 16 residues. Findings and caveats of the study: Within the response measured ex vivo, HLA-C-restricted CMV-specific TCR beta clonotypes were dominant. Cumulated frequencies of public TCR beta families served to identify carriers of CMV plus the relevant HLA.

From the reads, TCRdb called clonotypes with MiXCR, one entry per CDR3 protein. The data contain under 350,000 distinct CDR3 sequences, 9.6% of them singletons. Material: PBMCs. The V gene is TRBV7-2, the J gene TRBJ2-6; 8 bases map to TRBD1. The sequence came from a human donor in good health (CMV status not recorded). Some clones in this sample may be carry-over from other donors' samples. The CDR3 region is CASSSDRAVGANVLTF. CDR3 nucleotides: TGTGCCAGCAGCTCGGACAGGGCTGTTGGGGCCAACGTCCTGACTTTC.